The 9 T cell receptor beta chains below come from one sample, sequenced in a study of T cell responses to AZD1222 COVID-19 vaccine. The method was immunoSEQ multiplex PCR; TCRdb's version includes in-frame clones alone and lacks a portion of them. The data show 55,000 to 85,000 clones, 84% seen once. The sequenced sample was peripheral blood, obtained on day 0 of AZD1222 vaccination. The receptors were gathered from an adult in good health.

The chain joins TRBV19 to TRBJ1-5; D ambiguous. The CDR3 loop spans 13 amino acids. Per the germline V gene, CDR1 is LNHDA and CDR2 is SQIVND (reference sequence). V was shortened by 6 bases and J by 0 bases, with 6 bases between the two germline ends. DNA for the CDR3: TGTGCCAGTAGGAGATTTAGCAATCAGCCCCAGCATTTT. Its protein is CASRRFSNQPQHF.

The chain links TRBV4-3 to TRBJ1-3, with TRBD1 matching over 12 bases. V was clipped by 0 bases and J by 0 bases; unmatched bases: 3. The CDR3 consists of 18 residues. CDR1 and CDR2 from the germline V gene are LGHNA and YSLEER. The CDR3 here is CASSQDPGQGASGNTIYF. In nucleotides, the CDR3 is TGCGCCAGCAGCCAAGACCCGGGACAGGGGGCCTCTGGAAACACCATATATTTT.

As to this clone: The junction shows a germline mismatch at one end, possibly a read error. The V gene is TRBV4-1, the J gene TRBJ2-5; tentative D call: TRBD2 (6 bases). This CDR3 comprises 14 residues. Germline V CDR1 and CDR2: MGHRA, YSYEKL. CDR3 sequence (DNA): TGCGCCAGCAGCCGGACGGGAGTGCAAGGGACCCAGTACTTC. Translation: CASSRTGVQGTQYF.

The rearrangement uses TRBV6-1 and TRBJ1-1; no reliable D call. V was pared by 0 bases and J by 6 bases, with 11 bases between. The CDR3 spans 14 residues. CDR1 is MNHNS and CDR2 is SASEGT in the germline V gene. CDR3: CASSEAWVSPEAFF. CDR3 sequence (DNA): TGTGCCAGCAGTGAAGCGTGGGTGAGCCCTGAAGCTTTCTTT.

This chain joins TRBV3-1 (or the pseudogene TRBV3-2) and TRBJ1-1, with D hard to call. Between the trimmed V and J ends, which lost 10 bases and 7 bases, there was a span of 4 bases. The CDR3 is 8 amino acids. Germline values: CDR1 LGHDT, CDR2 YNNKEL (reference sequence). The CDR3 DNA sequence: TGTGCCACCATTGAAGCTTTCTTT. Its translation: CATIEAFF.

The CDR3 DNA reads TGTGCCAGCAGCTTAGAGGGAGTATCCCGTAATTCACCCCTCCACTTT. This codes for CASSLEGVSRNSPLHF. J is TRBJ1-6 and V is TRBV7-2, with D uncertain. The V end was cut by 1 base, the J end by 6 bases, with 13 bases between. This CDR3 is 16 amino acids long. Germline values: CDR1 SGHTA, CDR2 FQGNSA.

With regard to this clone: At one boundary the junction diverges from the germline segment, which might be a read error. The rearrangement links TRBV28 to TRBJ1-4; 10 positions match TRBD1. The germline V gene has CDR1 MDHEN and CDR2 SYDVKM. The CDR3 sequence is 14 residues long. The CDR3: CASRMGQGYEELFF. The CDR3 region has the DNA TGTGCCAGCAGGATGGGACAGGGGTATGAAGAACTGTTTTTT.

The chain combines TRBV6-1 with TRBJ1-3; 9 nucleotides line up with TRBD1. CDR1 is MNHNS, CDR2 SASEGT, per germline. Germline trimming cut 3 bases from V and 0 bases from J; bases unmatched to any gene: 6. The CDR3 contains 17 residues. CDR3 coding DNA: TGTGCCAGCAGTGAGCGGGGACAGGGCAGCTCTGGAAACACCATATATTTT. Translated, it gives CASSERGQGSSGNTIYF.

The chain uses TRBV4-3 and TRBJ1-2; D is ambiguous. V lost 1 base, J lost 4 bases, and 10 bases lay in between. The germline V gene has CDR1 LGHNA and CDR2 YSLEER. The CDR3 spans 14 residues. CDR3 sequence (DNA): TGCGCCAGCAGCCAAGCCGAGGGCCGCTATGGCTACACCTTC. Translating gives CASSQAEGRYGYTF.